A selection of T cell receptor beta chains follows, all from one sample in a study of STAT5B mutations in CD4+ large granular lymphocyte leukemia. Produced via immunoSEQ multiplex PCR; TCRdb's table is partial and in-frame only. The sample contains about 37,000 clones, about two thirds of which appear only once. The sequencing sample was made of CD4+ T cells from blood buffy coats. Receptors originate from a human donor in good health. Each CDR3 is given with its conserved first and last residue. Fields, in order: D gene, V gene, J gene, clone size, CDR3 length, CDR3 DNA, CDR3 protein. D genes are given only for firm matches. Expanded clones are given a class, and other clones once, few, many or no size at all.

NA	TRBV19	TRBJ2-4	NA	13	TGTGCCAGTAGTGGGGTTAGCGTAAACATTCAGTACTTC	CASSGVSVNIQYF
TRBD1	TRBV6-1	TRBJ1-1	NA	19	TGTGCCAGCAGTGATAAGAGTATAGGACAGGGGGCTCGTCGTACTGAAGCTTTCTTT	CASSDKSIGQGARRTEAFF
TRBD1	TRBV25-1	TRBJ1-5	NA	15	TGTGCCAGCAGTGGATTGGACAGGGAATATCAGCCCCAGCATTTT	CASSGLDREYQPQHF
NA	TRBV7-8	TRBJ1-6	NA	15	TGTGCCAGCAGCTTAGTATCCGGGAAGCATTCACCCCTCCACTTT	CASSLVSGKHSPLHF
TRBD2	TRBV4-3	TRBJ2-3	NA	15	TGCGCCAGCAGCCAATCGGGGGGGCGGACAGATACGCAGTATTTT	CASSQSGGRTDTQYF
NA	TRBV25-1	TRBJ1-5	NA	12	TGTGCCAGCAGTGAGGGGAATCAGCCCCAGCATTTT	CASSEGNQPQHF
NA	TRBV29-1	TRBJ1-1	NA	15	TGCAGCGCCGTCGGGAGGGTAACAGTGTCCACTGAAGCTTTCTTT	CSAVGRVTVSTEAFF
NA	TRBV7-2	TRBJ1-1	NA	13	TGTGCCAGCAGCTTCCAGGAAAACACTGAAGCTTTCTTT	CASSFQENTEAFF
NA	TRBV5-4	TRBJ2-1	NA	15	TGTGCCAGCAGCTTGGAGGACCGAGTCTACAATGAGCAGTTCTTC	CASSLEDRVYNEQFF
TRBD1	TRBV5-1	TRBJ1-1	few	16	TGCGCCAGCAGCCCATACAGGGGGGGAATGAACACTGAAGCTTTCTTT	CASSPYRGGMNTEAFF
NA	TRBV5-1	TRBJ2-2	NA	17	TGCGCCAGCAGCATTTTGGCCCGGGATTCGAACACCGGGGAGCTGTTTTTT	CASSILARDSNTGELFF
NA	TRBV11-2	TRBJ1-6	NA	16	TGTGCCAGCAGATTGGGTGGGTTCGGGAATAATTCACCCCTCCACTTT	CASRLGGFGNNSPLHF
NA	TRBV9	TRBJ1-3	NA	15	TGTGCCAGCAGCGCACAGGGTAACTCTGGAAACACCATATATTTT	CASSAQGNSGNTIYF
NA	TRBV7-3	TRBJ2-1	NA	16	TGTGCCAGCAGCTTAATCGGGCAGGGAACAATTGGTGAGCAGTTCTTC	CASSLIGQGTIGEQFF
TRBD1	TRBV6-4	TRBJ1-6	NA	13	TGTGCCAGCAGTGAGACAGGGTTCTCACCCCTCCACTTT	CASSETGFSPLHF
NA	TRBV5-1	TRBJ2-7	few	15	TGCGCCAGCAGCTTGGCTCCAGGGGAGGGGTACGAGCAGTACTTC	CASSLAPGEGYEQYF
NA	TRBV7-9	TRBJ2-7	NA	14	TGTGCCAGCAGCTTAGTGGTTGGGGGCCGCGAGCAGTACTTC	CASSLVVGGREQYF
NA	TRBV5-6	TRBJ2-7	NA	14	TGTGCCAGCAGCCCGGAATTGAGGTCCTACGAGCAGTACTTC	CASSPELRSYEQYF
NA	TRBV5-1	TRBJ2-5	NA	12	TGCGCCAGCAGCTTCTACCAAGAGACCCAGTACTTC	CASSFYQETQYF
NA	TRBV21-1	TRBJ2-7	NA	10	TGTGCCAGCAGATGCTACGAGCAGTACTTC	CASRCYEQYF
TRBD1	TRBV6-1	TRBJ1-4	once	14	TGTGCCAGCAGTTCCGGGCAGGGGGGTGAAAAACTGTTTTTT	CASSSGQGGEKLFF
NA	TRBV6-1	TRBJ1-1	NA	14	TGTGCCAGCACCAGACAAGTTCCCACCTCCACGGCTTTCTTT	CASTRQVPTSTAFF
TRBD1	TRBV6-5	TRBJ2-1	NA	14	TGTGCCAGCAGACTGACAGGGTCCTACAATGAGCAGTTCTTC	CASRLTGSYNEQFF
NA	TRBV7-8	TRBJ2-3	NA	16	TGTGCCAGCAGCCGGTGGGCGCGACCCAGCACAGATACGCAGTATTTT	CASSRWARPSTDTQYF
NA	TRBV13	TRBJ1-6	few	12	TGTGCCAGCAGCTTAATAAATTCACCCCTCCACTTT	CASSLINSPLHF
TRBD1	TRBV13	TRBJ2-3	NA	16	TGTGCCAGCAGCGGTCCGGGACAGGAGACCACAGATACGCAGTATTTT	CASSGPGQETTDTQYF
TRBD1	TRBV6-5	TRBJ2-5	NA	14	TGTGCCAGCAGCGACAGGGAGTCCGGAGAGACCCAGTACTTC	CASSDRESGETQYF
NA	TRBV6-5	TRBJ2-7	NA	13	TGTGCCAGCAGACAAAAGTGGGACACTGAGCAGTACTTC	CASRQKWDTEQYF
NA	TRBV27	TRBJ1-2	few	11	TGTGCTACCGGGGGTACGCATGGCTACACCTTC	CATGGTHGYTF
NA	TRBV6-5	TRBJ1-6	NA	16	TGTGCCAGCAGTTACTCGAGCCAGGGGTATAATTCACCCCTCCACTTT	CASSYSSQGYNSPLHF
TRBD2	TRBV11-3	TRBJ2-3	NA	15	TGTGCCAGCAGCCCCCGGGGGGAGGTCACAGATACGCAGTATTTT	CASSPRGEVTDTQYF
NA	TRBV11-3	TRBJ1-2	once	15	TGTGCCAGCAGCCCGCGAGGGGGTCCAAACTATGGCTACACCTTC	CASSPRGGPNYGYTF
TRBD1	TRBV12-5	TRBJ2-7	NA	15	TGTGCTAGTGGTTTGGGACAGGGGTCCCCCTACGAGCAGTACTTC	CASGLGQGSPYEQYF
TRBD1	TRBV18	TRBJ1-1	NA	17	TGTGCCAGCTCACCTCAGGCGCCCCTGGACAGGGGAGCTGAAGCTTTCTTT	CASSPQAPLDRGAEAFF
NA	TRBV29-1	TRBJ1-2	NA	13	TGCAGCGTTGCGGGAAGGGGCTGGGATGGCTACACCTTC	CSVAGRGWDGYTF
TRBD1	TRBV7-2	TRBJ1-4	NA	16	TGTGCCAGCAGCCGGGACAGGGGGAGCTCTAATGAAAAACTGTTTTTT	CASSRDRGSSNEKLFF
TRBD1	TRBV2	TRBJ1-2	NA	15	TGTGCCAGCAGTCAGGGACAGGGGTGGGTCTATGGCTACACCTTC	CASSQGQGWVYGYTF
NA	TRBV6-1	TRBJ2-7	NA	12	TGTGCCAGCAGCTTAAGTTCCGACGAGCAGTACTTC	CASSLSSDEQYF